Here is one TCR beta chain with its context. Its specificity is unknown. Sequence at one end of the junction differs from germline and may be a read error. PCR amplification relied on 60 Vbeta primers (plus 13 Jbeta primers). Profiling relied on immunoSEQ multiplex PCR, and the TCRdb table lists in-frame clones only, not all of them. Here the sample spans 97,000 or so clones, roughly three quarters being singletons. This CDR3 region has 18 residues. The V gene's germline CDR1 is LGHNA and CDR2 YSLEER. The entry originates in a study of cytomegalovirus exposure and HLA in healthy donors. Study as a whole: Previous work identified 95 million to 120 million unique TCR beta sequences from roughly 180 million T cells. Across a few hundred genotyped donors, just over 80% landed in the Caucasian-associated ancestry cluster.

Overall study findings and caveats: Exclusion applied to some V segments, including TRBV6-2 and TRBV6-3, as they were indistinguishable. Most of the TCR beta V segments (in an earlier analysis) were productive either about 87% or about 30% of the time.

The chain has TRBV4-3 and TRBJ2-3; 12 bases fit TRBD1. The source of this sequence is a male donor in good health and CMV-seropositive. Sequencing input: PBMCs. This CDR3 reads CASSQGGGQGALLDPQYF. The CDR3 DNA is TGCGCCAGCAGCCAAGGAGGGGGACAGGGGGCCCTTTTAGATCCGCAGTATTTT.